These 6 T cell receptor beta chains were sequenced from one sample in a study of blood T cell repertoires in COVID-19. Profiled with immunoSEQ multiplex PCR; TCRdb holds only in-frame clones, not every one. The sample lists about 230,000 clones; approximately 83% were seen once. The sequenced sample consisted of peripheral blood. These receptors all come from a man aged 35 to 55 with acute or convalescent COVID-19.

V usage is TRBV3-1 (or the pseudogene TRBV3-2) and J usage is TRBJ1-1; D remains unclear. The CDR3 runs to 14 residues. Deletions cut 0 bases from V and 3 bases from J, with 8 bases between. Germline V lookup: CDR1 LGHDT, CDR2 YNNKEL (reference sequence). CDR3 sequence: CASSQESGYTEAFF. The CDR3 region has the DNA TGTGCCAGCAGCCAAGAATCGGGGTACACTGAAGCTTTCTTT.

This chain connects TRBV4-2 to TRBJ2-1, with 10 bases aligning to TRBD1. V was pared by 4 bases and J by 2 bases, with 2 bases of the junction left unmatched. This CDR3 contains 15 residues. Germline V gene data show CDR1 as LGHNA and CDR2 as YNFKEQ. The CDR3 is CASSPTGGPYNEQFF. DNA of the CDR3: TGTGCCAGCAGCCCGACAGGGGGCCCCTACAATGAGCAGTTCTTC.

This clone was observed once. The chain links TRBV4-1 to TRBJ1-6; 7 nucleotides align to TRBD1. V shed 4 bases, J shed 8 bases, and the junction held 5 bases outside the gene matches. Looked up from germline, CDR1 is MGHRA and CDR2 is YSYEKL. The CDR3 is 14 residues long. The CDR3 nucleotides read TGCGCCAGCAGCCGCTTGGGGACAGATTCACCCCTCCACTTT. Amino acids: CASSRLGTDSPLHF.

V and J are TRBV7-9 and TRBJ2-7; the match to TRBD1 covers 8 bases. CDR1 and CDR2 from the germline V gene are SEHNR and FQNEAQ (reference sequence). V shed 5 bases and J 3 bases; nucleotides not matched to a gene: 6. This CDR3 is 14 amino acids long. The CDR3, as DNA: TGTGCCAGCAGCAAAGAGGGACAGGTCTACGAGCAGTACTTC. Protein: CASSKEGQVYEQYF.

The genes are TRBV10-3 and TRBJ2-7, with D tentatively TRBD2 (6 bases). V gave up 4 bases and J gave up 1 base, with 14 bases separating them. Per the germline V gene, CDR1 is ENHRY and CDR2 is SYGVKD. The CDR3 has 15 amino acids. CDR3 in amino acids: CAISGRGLGSYEQYF. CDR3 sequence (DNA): TGTGCCATCAGTGGGAGGGGTTTAGGGTCCTACGAGCAGTACTTC.

The CDR3: CASSFGTAMNTEAFF. The CDR3 DNA reads as TGTGCCAGCAGCTTCGGGACAGCTATGAACACTGAAGCTTTCTTT. This chain joins TRBV7-2 and TRBJ1-1, with 7 bases that match TRBD1. CDR3 length equals 15 residues. Germline trimming cut 3 bases from V and 0 bases from J; bases unmatched to any gene: 4. Germline CDR1 is SGHTA and CDR2 is FQGNSA.